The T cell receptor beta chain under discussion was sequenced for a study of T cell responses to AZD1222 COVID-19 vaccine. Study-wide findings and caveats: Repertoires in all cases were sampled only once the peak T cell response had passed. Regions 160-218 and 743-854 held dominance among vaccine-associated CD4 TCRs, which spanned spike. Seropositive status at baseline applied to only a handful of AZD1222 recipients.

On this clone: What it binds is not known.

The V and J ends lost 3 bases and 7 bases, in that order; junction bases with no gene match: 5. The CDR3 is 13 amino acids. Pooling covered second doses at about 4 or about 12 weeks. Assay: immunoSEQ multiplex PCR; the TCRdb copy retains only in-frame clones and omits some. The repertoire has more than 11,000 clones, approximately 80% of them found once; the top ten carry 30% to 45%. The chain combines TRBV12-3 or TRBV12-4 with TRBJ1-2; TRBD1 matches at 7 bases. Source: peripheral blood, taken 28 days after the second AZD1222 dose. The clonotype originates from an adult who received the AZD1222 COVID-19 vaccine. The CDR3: CASSLGQIFGYTF. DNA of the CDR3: TGTGCCAGCAGTTTGGGACAGATTTTTGGCTACACCTTC.